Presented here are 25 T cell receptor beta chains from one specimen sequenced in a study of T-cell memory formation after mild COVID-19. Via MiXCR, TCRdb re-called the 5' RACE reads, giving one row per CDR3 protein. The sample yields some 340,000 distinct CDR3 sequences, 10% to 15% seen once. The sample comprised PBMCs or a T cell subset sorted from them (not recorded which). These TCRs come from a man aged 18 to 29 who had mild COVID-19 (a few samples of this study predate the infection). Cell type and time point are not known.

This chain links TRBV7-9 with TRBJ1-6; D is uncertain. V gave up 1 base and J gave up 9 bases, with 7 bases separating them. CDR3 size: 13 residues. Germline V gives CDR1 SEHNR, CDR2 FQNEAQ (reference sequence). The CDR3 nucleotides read TGTGCCAGCAGCTTAGATTATGGTTCACCCCTCCACTTT. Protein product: CASSLDYGSPLHF.

The CDR3, as DNA: TGTGCCAGCAGCCTACATTCTGGGGTCTACGAGCAGTACGTC. This gives the protein CASSLHSGVYEQYV. The chain is built from TRBV7-9 and TRBJ2-7, with D unresolved. CDR1 SEHNR and CDR2 FQNEAQ come from the germline V gene (reference sequence). The CDR3 is 14 residues long. V gave up 5 bases and J gave up 3 bases, with 14 bases separating them.

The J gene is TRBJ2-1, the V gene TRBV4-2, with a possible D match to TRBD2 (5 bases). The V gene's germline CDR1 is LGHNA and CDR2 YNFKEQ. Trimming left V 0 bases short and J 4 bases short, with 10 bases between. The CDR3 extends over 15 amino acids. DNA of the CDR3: TGTGCCAGCAGCCAAGAACTAGTCTTATACAATGAGCAGTTCTTC. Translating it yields CASSQELVLYNEQFF.

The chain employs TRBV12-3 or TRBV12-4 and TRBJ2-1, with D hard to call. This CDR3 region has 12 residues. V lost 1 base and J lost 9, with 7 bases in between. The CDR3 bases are TGTGCCAGCAGTTTAGGGGTACTTGAGCAGTTCTTC. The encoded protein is CASSLGVLEQFF.

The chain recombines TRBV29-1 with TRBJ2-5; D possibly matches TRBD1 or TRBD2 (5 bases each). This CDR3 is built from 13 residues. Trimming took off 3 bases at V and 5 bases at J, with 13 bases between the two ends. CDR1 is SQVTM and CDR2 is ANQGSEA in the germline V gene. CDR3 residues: CSVDGTWRETQYF. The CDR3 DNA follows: TGCAGCGTTGATGGGACCTGGCGGGAGACCCAGTACTTC. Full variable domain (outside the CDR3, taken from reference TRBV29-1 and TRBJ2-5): SAVISQKPSRDICQRGTSLTIQCQVDSQVTMMFWYRQQPGQSLTLIATANQGSEATYESGFVIDKFPISRPNLTFSTLTVSNMSPEDSSIYLCSVDGTWRETQYFGPGTRLLVL.

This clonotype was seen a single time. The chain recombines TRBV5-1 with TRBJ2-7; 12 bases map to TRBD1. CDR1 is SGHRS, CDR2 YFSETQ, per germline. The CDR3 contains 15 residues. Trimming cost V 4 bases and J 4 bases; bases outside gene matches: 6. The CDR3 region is CASSLGTGGVYEQYV. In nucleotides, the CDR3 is TGCGCCAGCAGCCTAGGGACAGGGGGCGTTTACGAGCAGTACGTC.

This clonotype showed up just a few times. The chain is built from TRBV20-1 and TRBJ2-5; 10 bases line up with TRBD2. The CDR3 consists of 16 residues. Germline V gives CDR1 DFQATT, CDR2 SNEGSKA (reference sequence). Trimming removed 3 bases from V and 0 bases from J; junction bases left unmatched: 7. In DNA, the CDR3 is TGCAGTGCTAGGCTACTTAGCGGGGGGTACCAAGAGACCCAGTACTTC. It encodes CSARLLSGGYQETQYF.

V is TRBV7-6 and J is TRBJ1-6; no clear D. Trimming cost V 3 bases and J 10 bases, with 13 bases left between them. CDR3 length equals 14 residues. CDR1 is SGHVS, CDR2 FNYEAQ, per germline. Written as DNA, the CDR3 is TGTGCCAGCAGCTTGGGCCCGCCCGCCTCACCCCTCCACTTT. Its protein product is CASSLGPPASPLHF.

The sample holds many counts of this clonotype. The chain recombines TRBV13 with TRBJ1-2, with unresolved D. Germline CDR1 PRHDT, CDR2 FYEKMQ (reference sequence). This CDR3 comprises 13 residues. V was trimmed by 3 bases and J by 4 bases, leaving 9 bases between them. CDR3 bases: TGTGCCAGCAGCTTGGACGTTCTCTATGGCTACACCTTC. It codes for CASSLDVLYGYTF.

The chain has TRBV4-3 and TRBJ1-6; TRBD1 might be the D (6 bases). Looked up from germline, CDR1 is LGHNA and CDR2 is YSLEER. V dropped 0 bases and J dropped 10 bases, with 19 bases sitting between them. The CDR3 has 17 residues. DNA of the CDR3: TGCGCCAGCAGCCAAGATCCTTACCGGCAGGGGCGATCACCCCTCCACTTT. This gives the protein CASSQDPYRQGRSPLHF.

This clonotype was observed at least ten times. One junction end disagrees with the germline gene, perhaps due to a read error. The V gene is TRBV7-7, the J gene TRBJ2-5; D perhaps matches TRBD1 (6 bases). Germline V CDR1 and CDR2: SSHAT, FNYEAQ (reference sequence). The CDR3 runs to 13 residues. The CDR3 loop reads CASSLGARETQYF. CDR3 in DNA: TGTGCTAGCAGCCTGGGGGCGCGAGAGACCCAGTACTTC.

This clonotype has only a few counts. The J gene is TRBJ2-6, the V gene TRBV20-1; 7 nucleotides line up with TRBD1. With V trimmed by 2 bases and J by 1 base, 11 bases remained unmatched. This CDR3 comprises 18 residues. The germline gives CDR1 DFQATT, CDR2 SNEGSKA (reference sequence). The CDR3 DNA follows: TGCAGTGCTAGAAATGACAGGGCCCCATTTTCTGGGGCCAACGTCCTGACTTTC. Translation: CSARNDRAPFSGANVLTF.

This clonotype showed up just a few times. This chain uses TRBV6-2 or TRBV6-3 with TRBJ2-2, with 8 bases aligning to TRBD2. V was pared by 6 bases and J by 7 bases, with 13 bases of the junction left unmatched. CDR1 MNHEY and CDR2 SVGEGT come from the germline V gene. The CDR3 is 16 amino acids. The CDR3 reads CASRPGGALDGGELFF. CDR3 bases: TGTGCCAGCAGGCCCGGGGGGGCACTAGACGGCGGGGAGCTGTTTTTT.

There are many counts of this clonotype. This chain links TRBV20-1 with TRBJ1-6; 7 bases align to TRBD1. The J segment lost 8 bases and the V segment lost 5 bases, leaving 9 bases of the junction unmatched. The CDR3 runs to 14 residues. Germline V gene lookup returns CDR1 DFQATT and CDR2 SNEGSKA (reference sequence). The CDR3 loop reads CSAPKTGRDSPLHF. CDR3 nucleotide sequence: TGCAGTGCTCCAAAGACAGGGAGGGATTCACCCCTCCACTTT.

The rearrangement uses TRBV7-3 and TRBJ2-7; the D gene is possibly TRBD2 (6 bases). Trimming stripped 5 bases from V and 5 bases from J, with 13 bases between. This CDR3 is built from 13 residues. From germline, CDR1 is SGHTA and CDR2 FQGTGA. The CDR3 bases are TGTGCCAGCAGCCCCGTACCGGGAGACGAGCAGTACTTC. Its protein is CASSPVPGDEQYF. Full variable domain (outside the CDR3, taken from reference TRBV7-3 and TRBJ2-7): GAGVSQTPSNKVTEKGKYVELRCDPISGHTALYWYRQSLGQGPEFLIYFQGTGAADDSGLPNDRFFAVRPEGSVSTLKIQRTERGDSAVYLCASSPVPGDEQYFGPGTRLTVT.

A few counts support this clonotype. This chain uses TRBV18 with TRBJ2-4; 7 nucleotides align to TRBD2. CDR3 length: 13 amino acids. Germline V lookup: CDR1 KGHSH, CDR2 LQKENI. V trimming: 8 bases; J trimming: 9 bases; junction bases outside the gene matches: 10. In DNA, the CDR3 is TGTGCCAGCACCTCGACCAGGGAGGGCATTCAGTACTTC. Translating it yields CASTSTREGIQYF.

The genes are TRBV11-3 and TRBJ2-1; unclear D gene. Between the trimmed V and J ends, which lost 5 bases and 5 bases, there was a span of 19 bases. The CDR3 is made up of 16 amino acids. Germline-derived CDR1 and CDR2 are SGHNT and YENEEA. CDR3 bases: TGTGCCAGCAGCCCTACCCCCTTGGGCGATCACAATGAGCAGTTCTTC. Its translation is CASSPTPLGDHNEQFF.

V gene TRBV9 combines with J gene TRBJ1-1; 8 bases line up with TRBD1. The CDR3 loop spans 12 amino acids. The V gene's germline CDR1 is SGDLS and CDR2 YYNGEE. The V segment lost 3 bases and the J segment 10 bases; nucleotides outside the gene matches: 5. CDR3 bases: TGTGCCAGCAGCGGCCAGGGGGCGCCAGCTTTCTTT. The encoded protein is CASSGQGAPAFF.

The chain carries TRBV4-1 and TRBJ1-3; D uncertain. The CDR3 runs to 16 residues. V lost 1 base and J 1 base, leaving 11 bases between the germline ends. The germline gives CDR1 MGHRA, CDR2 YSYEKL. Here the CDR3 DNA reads TGCGCCAGCAGCCAAGTCGGTGAGACGTCTGGAAACACCATATATTTT. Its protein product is CASSQVGETSGNTIYF.

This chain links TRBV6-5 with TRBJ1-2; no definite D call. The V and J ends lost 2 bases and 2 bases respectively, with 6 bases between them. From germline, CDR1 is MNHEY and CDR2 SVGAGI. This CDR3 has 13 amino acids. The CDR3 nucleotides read TGTGCCAGCAGTTACAGGGCCAACTATGGCTACACCTTC. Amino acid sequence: CASSYRANYGYTF.

CDR3 sequence: CASSLGRPSSYNSPLHF. CDR3 bases: TGTGCCAGCAGCTTAGGACGTCCGAGCTCCTATAATTCACCCCTCCACTTT. V and J are TRBV7-8 and TRBJ1-6; D remains unclear. The CDR3 extends over 17 amino acids. Germline loops: CDR1 SGHVS, CDR2 FQNEAQ. The V gene lost 1 base and the J gene lost 0 bases, with 10 bases spanning the gap. Together with reference TRBV7-8 and TRBJ1-6, the CDR3 gives the full variable domain: GAGVSQSPRYKVAKRGQDVALRCDPISGHVSLFWYQQALGQGPEFLTYFQNEAQLDKSGLPSDRFFAERPEGSVSTLKIQRTQQEDSAVYLCASSLGRPSSYNSPLHFGNGTRLTVT.

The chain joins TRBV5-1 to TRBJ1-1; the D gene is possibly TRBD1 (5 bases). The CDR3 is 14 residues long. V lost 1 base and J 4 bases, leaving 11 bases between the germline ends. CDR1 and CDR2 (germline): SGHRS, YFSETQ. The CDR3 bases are TGCGCCAGCAGCTTGTGGACGGGGACCACTGAAGCTTTCTTT. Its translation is CASSLWTGTTEAFF.

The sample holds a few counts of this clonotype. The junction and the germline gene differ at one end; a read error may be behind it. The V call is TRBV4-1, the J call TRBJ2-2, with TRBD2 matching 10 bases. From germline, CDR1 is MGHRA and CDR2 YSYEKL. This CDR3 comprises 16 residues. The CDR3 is CARSLGLAGEGGELFF. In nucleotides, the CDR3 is TGCGCCAGAAGCCTAGGGCTAGCGGGGGAGGGCGGGGAGCTGTTTTTT.

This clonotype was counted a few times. The CDR3 region has the DNA TGTGCCAGCAGTTACGGGCCGGACAATGAGCAGTTCTTC. The encoded protein is CASSYGPDNEQFF. J is TRBJ2-1 and V is TRBV6-2 or TRBV6-3; D is unresolved. The germline V gene has CDR1 MNHEY and CDR2 SVGEGT. Trimming stripped 2 bases from V and 5 bases from J, with 7 bases between. The length of the CDR3 is 13 residues.

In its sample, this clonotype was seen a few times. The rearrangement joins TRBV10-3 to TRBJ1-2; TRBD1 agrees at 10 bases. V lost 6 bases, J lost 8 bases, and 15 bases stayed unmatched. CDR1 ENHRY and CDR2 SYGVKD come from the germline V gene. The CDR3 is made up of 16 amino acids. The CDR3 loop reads CAIRGDRGPMEVGYTF. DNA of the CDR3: TGTGCCATCAGGGGGGACAGGGGCCCTATGGAGGTCGGCTACACCTTC.